This TCR beta chain emerged from a study of yellow fever vaccine responses in identical twins. This CDR3 region has 15 residues. From germline, CDR1 is LGHDT and CDR2 YNNKEL (reference sequence). V lost 0 bases and J lost 10; bases outside the gene matches: 6. TCRdb recomputed calls from the RT-PCR reads with MiXCR, one row per CDR3 protein. Here the sample spans roughly 1,700 distinct CDR3 sequences, more than 85% being singletons. For this clonotype: Its antigen remains unidentified.

General study points: Each twin's T cell response to the vaccine was reported to look partly convergent and partly personalized.

The receptor was derived from a woman between 18 and 29 years old who received the yellow fever vaccine. Sequenced material: T cells from blood (PBMCs), unsorted or a sorted subset (not recorded which), taken before or after yellow fever vaccination (not recorded which). This chain joins TRBV3-1 and TRBJ2-1; 10 positions match TRBD1. The CDR3 reads CASSQEGQGTKEQFF. DNA for the CDR3: TGTGCCAGCAGCCAAGAGGGACAGGGGACCAAAGAGCAGTTCTTC.